A selection of T cell receptor beta chains follows, all from one sample in a study of blood T cell repertoires in COVID-19. This table comes from immunoSEQ multiplex PCR, and its TCRdb copy is limited to in-frame clones, with some not included. The repertoire holds roughly 180,000 clones, with roughly 79% as singletons. Material: peripheral blood. The receptors originated from a woman aged 40 to 50 with COVID-19, enrolled during active disease. CDR3s include the opening cysteine and the closing phenylalanine or tryptophan.

TRBJ1-4,TRBV19,CASTALSPGVEKLFF
TRBJ2-7,TRBV18,CASSPGLAGREQYF
TRBJ1-3,TRBV14,CASSLRRGKPSGNTIYF
TRBJ1-1,TRBV27,CASSLTGLNTEAFF
TRBJ2-7,TRBV24-1,CATSPGGYEQYF
TRBJ1-2,TRBV19,CASSDRPTPIYGYTF
TRBJ2-4,TRBV2,CASSERLAKNIQYF
TRBJ1-1,TRBV6-6,CASSYSGTLPEAFF
TRBJ1-1,TRBV12-5,CASVSPGNNEAFF
TRBJ1-6,TRBV5-4,CASSLEQGIRSPLHF
TRBJ2-4,TRBV2,CASTRGRGANIQYF
TRBJ1-1,TRBV5-1,CASSSTGGNTEAFF
TRBJ2-5,TRBV19,CASRAGARETQYF
TRBJ2-2,TRBV5-1,CASGTRLAGEGDTGELFF
TRBJ1-2,TRBV28,CASSYRGDYLGYTF
TRBJ1-2,TRBV12-3/TRBV12-4,CASGGQDYGYTF
TRBJ2-2,TRBV2,CASSPGRTNTGELFF
TRBJ1-5,TRBV2,CASDDTSNQPQHF
TRBJ1-3,TRBV7-6,CASSLGLSSGNTIYF
TRBJ2-3,TRBV14,CASSTRQRTGRTDTQYF
TRBJ1-5,TRBV19,CASNQGDGLQPQHF
TRBJ1-1,TRBV6-5,CASMDRGLMNTEAFF
TRBJ1-2,TRBV7-9,CASSYGQNYGYTF
TRBJ1-1,TRBV30,CAWSGTGGNTEAFF
TRBJ1-6,TRBV14,CASSQARVNYNSPLHF
TRBJ2-7,TRBV6-4,CASRPTSGSHEQYF
TRBJ1-5,TRBV15,CATSRDGRDYQPQHF
TRBJ2-5,TRBV9,CASSVAGPRGETQYF
TRBJ2-7,TRBV27,CASRPLQGYSYEQYF
TRBJ2-3,TRBV9,CASSSRQGALADTQYF
TRBJ2-1,TRBV27,CASSDYSEQFF
TRBJ2-1,TRBV7-2,CASSSIAWEQFF
TRBJ2-2,TRBV5-1,CASSLRDSGSGELFF
TRBJ2-7,TRBV10-2,CASKYGGAYEQYF
TRBJ1-2,TRBV4-1,CASSRGTGDGYTF
TRBJ1-1,TRBV5-1,CASSSGTGTIRAFF
TRBJ2-3,TRBV19,CASAGTSTDTQYF
TRBJ2-3,TRBV5-6,CASRPGLADTQYF
TRBJ1-5,TRBV4-1,CASSQATEFNQPQHF
TRBJ1-2,TRBV7-2,CASSYYSGGINGYTF
TRBJ1-3,TRBV7-8,CASSLGSGDSGNTIYF
TRBJ2-7,TRBV7-9,CASSLTGYSYEQYF
TRBJ2-7,TRBV29-1,CSVEIRDRGRVQYF
TRBJ1-1,TRBV6-5,CASSLSYRGEAFF
TRBJ2-7,TRBV5-1,CASSLGWGGHSESEQYF
TRBJ1-2,TRBV7-9,CASSLGLGLAYGYTF
TRBJ2-5,TRBV19,CASSTTGVQETQYF
TRBJ2-3,TRBV7-3,CASSLTPSGDSGTQYF
TRBJ2-5,TRBV5-4,CASSFMLAGQETQYF
TRBJ2-2,TRBV11-2,CASRQAAGELFF